This is a list of T cell receptor beta chains from one sample in a study of CD8+CD57+ T cells in acquired aplastic anemia. One entry per CDR3 protein results from TCRdb running MiXCR on the reads. The table records about half a million distinct CDR3 sequences, around 33% of them present only once. The sequenced material came from sorted CD4+, CD8+, or CD8+CD57+ T cells (not recorded which) from PBMCs. The origin of the receptors is a human donor with aplastic anemia. The CDR3 runs from the conserved cysteine through the conserved F or W. A D gene is named only where the DNA matches it firmly. Clone size is not always given. Where it is, it says once, few, many or a class for expanded clones.

TRBV7-2	-	TRBJ1-1	many	CASSSAFKTEAFF	TGTGCCAGCAGCTCAGCGTTCAAGACTGAAGCTTTCTTT
TRBV12-3/TRBV12-4	-	TRBJ1-2	few	CASSFSTAANYGYTF	TGTGCCAGCAGTTTTTCAACAGCAGCTAACTATGGCTACACCTTC
TRBV19	-	TRBJ2-7	-	CASSIMAGDIHEQYF	TGTGCCAGTAGTATTATGGCAGGGGATATACACGAGCAGTACTTC
TRBV10-1	-	TRBJ1-3	-	CASRLREGNTIYF	TGCGCCAGCAGGTTGCGGGAAGGAAACACCATATATTTT
TRBV10-3	-	TRBJ2-7	many	CASRGTGGSYEQYF	TGTGCCTCCAGAGGTACGGGTGGCTCCTACGAGCAGTACTTC
TRBV2	-	TRBJ2-7	many	CASSEDRQGHEQYF	TGTGCCAGCAGTGAGGACCGCCAGGGGCACGAGCAGTACTTC
TRBV11-1	-	TRBJ2-2	-	CASSLVGRGELFF	TGTGCCAGCAGCTTAGTGGGGCGCGGGGAGCTGTTTTTT
TRBV7-8	TRBD1	TRBJ1-2	many	CASSPGQPANYGYTF	TGTGCCAGCAGCCCGGGACAGCCAGCTAACTATGGCTACACCTTC
TRBV9	-	TRBJ1-3	many	CASSVASTTGNTIYF	TGTGCCAGCAGCGTAGCGTCAACTACTGGAAACACCATATATTTT
TRBV6-2/TRBV6-3	-	TRBJ1-5	-	CASSAGLGTNQPQHF	TGTGCCAGCAGTGCGGGTCTTGGAACCAATCAGCCCCAGCATTTT
TRBV20-1	-	TRBJ1-2	-	CSALETSVALGYTF	TGCAGTGCCCTCGAGACGTCGGTAGCTTTAGGCTACACCTTC
TRBV5-8	TRBD1	TRBJ1-5	-	CASSPTGQSSNQPQHF	TGTGCCAGCAGCCCTACGGGACAGAGTTCGAATCAGCCCCAGCATTTT
TRBV20-1	-	TRBJ2-5	-	CSATKTGIQETQYF	TGCAGTGCAACTAAGACGGGGATCCAAGAGACCCAGTACTTC
TRBV19	-	TRBJ1-2	many	CASSIPRDNYGYTF	TGTGCCAGTAGTATTCCCAGAGACAACTATGGCTACACCTTC
TRBV7-9	TRBD2	TRBJ2-5	-	CASSQKNAGGWQETQYF	TGTGCCAGCAGCCAAAAAAACGCGGGGGGCTGGCAAGAGACCCAGTACTTC
TRBV19	-	TRBJ1-6	-	CASSMDTPSPLHF	TGTGCCAGTAGTATGGACACCCCTTCACCCCTCCACTTT
TRBV19	TRBD1	TRBJ1-6	many	CASSIGQGSLRNSPLHF	TGTGCCAGTAGTATAGGACAGGGATCCTTGAGGAATTCACCCCTCCACTTT
TRBV20-1	-	TRBJ1-6	-	CSASSSAGSGSPLHF	TGCAGTGCCAGTAGTTCGGCGGGGAGTGGGTCACCCCTCCACTTT
TRBV7-2	TRBD1	TRBJ2-5	-	CASSYGQGETQYF	TGTGCCAGCAGCTATGGACAGGGGGAGACCCAGTACTTC
TRBV4-1	-	TRBJ1-3	-	CASSQASTGNTIYF	TGCGCCAGCAGCCAAGCCAGCACTGGAAACACCATATATTTT
TRBV29-1	TRBD1	TRBJ2-6	many	CSVEEGQGASGANVLTF	TGCAGCGTTGAAGAGGGACAGGGGGCTTCTGGGGCCAACGTCCTGACTTTC
TRBV2	-	TRBJ2-2	-	CASSAFPGDTGELFF	TGTGCCAGCAGTGCGTTTCCCGGGGACACCGGGGAGCTGTTTTTT
TRBV7-2	-	TRBJ2-2	many	CASSLAVIGELFF	TGTGCCAGCAGCTTAGCAGTTATCGGGGAGCTGTTTTTT
TRBV7-4	-	TRBJ2-5	-	CASSPSPGVTQYF	TGTGCCAGCAGCCCCTCCCCTGGAGTGACCCAGTACTTC
TRBV2	-	TRBJ2-7	-	CASSKGGYEQYF	TGTGCCAGCAGTAAAGGGGGTTACGAGCAGTACTTC
TRBV19	TRBD1	TRBJ1-6	-	CASSRAGGQGAYNSPLHF	TGTGCCAGTAGTAGGGCGGGAGGACAGGGGGCCTATAATTCACCCCTCCACTTT
TRBV30	-	TRBJ1-6	-	CAWSPKNSPLHF	TGTGCCTGGAGCCCGAAAAATTCACCCCTCCACTTT
TRBV19	-	TRBJ2-4	-	CASTGGGGDAKNIQYF	TGTGCCAGTACGGGTGGAGGGGGGGACGCCAAAAACATTCAGTACTTC
TRBV18	-	TRBJ1-3	-	CASSPGAANSGNTIYF	TGTGCCAGCTCACCAGGGGCAGCCAACTCTGGAAACACCATATATTTT
TRBV4-2	-	TRBJ2-3	few	CASSPGGRRTDTQYF	TGTGCCAGCAGCCCCGGTGGCCGACGCACAGATACGCAGTATTTT
TRBV2	-	TRBJ2-5	many	CASMGGRETQYF	TGTGCCAGCATGGGGGGGCGAGAGACCCAGTACTTC
TRBV20-1	-	TRBJ1-2	-	CSARYGAYGYTF	TGCAGTGCTAGGTACGGGGCGTATGGCTACACCTTC
TRBV25-1	TRBD1	TRBJ1-2	-	CASVAFPGQGTYGYTF	TGTGCCAGCGTAGCCTTCCCGGGACAGGGGACCTATGGCTACACCTTC
TRBV29-1	TRBD1	TRBJ1-1	many	CSVGMGQRNTEAFF	TGCAGCGTTGGAATGGGACAGCGAAACACTGAAGCTTTCTTT
TRBV2	TRBD2	TRBJ2-1	-	CASSDRLANHNEQFF	TGTGCCAGCAGTGACAGACTAGCAAATCACAATGAGCAGTTCTTC
TRBV12-3/TRBV12-4	TRBD2	TRBJ2-3	few	CASSRSGTDTQYF	TGTGCCAGCAGTCGTAGCGGGACAGATACGCAGTATTTT
TRBV5-4	TRBD2	TRBJ2-3	-	CASSLEGTSGSRTDTQYF	TGTGCCAGCAGCTTGGAAGGGACTAGCGGGAGTCGGACAGATACGCAGTATTTT
TRBV10-3	-	TRBJ1-2	few	CASSKGSRYYGYTF	TGTGCCAGCAGCAAGGGGTCCCGGTACTATGGCTACACCTTC
TRBV20-1	-	TRBJ2-7	-	CSASAVSPYEQHF	TGCAGTGCTAGCGCCGTTAGCCCCTACGAGCAGCACTTC
TRBV19	TRBD1	TRBJ1-2	many	CASTSDPGTDYGYTF	TGTGCCAGTACCTCCGACCCCGGGACAGATTATGGCTACACCTTC
TRBV13	TRBD1	TRBJ2-6	few	CASSTLGMTGGAGANVLTF	TGTGCCAGCAGCACCCTGGGTATGACAGGGGGCGCTGGGGCCAACGTCCTGACTTTC
TRBV2	TRBD2	TRBJ2-5	many	CASGRAGRGETQYF	TGTGCCAGCGGGCGAGCGGGGCGCGGCGAGACCCAGTACTTC
TRBV11-1	-	TRBJ2-5	once	CASSPIYRGPETQYF	TGTGCCAGCAGCCCCATTTATCGGGGCCCAGAGACCCAGTACTTC
TRBV20-1	-	TRBJ2-4	few	CSARVVSKNIQYF	TGCAGTGCTAGAGTAGTTTCCAAAAACATTCAGTACTTC
TRBV29-1	-	TRBJ1-4	few	CSVYLRFNEKLFF	TGCAGCGTCTATTTAAGGTTTAATGAAAAACTGTTTTTT
TRBV2	TRBD2	TRBJ2-5	few	CASRGLAGETQYF	TGTGCCAGCAGGGGACTAGCGGGAGAGACCCAGTACTTC
TRBV20-1	TRBD1	TRBJ1-3	few	CSARARDRAGNTIYF	TGCAGTGCTAGAGCTCGGGACAGGGCTGGAAACACCATATATTTT
TRBV12-3/TRBV12-4	-	TRBJ1-6	few	CASRVAGRNSPLHF	TGTGCCAGCAGGGTCGCAGGGAGAAATTCACCCCTCCACTTT